One sample yielded the 19 T cell receptor beta chains listed below, sequenced in a study of long-term antiretroviral therapy in people with HIV. Running of the v3.0 immunoSEQ assay took place at survey level. Assay: immunoSEQ multiplex PCR; the TCRdb copy retains only in-frame clones and omits some. The table includes 24,000 or so clones, approximately 93% detected once. Sequencing was performed on unsorted PBMCs, taken 7.6 years after starting antiretroviral therapy. The receptors here all came from a woman aged 40 to 55 with HIV.

The J gene is TRBJ2-2, the V gene TRBV13, with a tentative D call TRBD1 (6 bases). Trimming removed 5 bases from V and 2 bases from J, with 9 bases in between. The CDR3 sequence is 14 residues long. Germline V gene data show CDR1 as PRHDT and CDR2 as FYEKMQ (reference sequence). Here the CDR3 reads CASSVRGNTGELFF. CDR3 DNA sequence: TGTGCCAGCAGCGTCAGGGGTAACACCGGGGAGCTGTTTTTT.

This clone was picked up one time. The V and J genes are TRBV7-2 and TRBJ1-3, with a weak D call TRBD1 (5 bases). CDR1 SGHTA and CDR2 FQGNSA come from the germline V gene. This CDR3 is built from 15 residues. With 2 bases removed from V and 0 bases from J, the gap between germline ends came to 8 bases. DNA for the CDR3: TGTGCCAGCAGCTTATCGACAGTCTCTGGAAACACCATATATTTT. Residues: CASSLSTVSGNTIYF.

In its sample, this clone was seen a few times. The chain has TRBV9 and TRBJ1-2, with TRBD1 matching over 8 bases. The CDR3 has 16 amino acids. With 0 bases clipped from V and 5 bases from J, the junction kept 9 bases outside the gene matches. The germline gives CDR1 SGDLS, CDR2 YYNGEE. The chain's CDR3 is CASSVANGQGRYGYTF. CDR3 coding DNA: TGTGCCAGCAGCGTAGCTAATGGACAGGGACGATATGGCTACACCTTC.

This clone was counted a few times. The chain links TRBV15 to TRBJ2-7; the match to TRBD2 covers 7 bases. Germline CDR1 LNHNV, CDR2 YYDKDF (reference sequence). J gave up 7 bases and V 0 bases, and 6 bases lay outside the gene matches. The CDR3 consists of 14 residues. The CDR3 bases are TGTGCCACCAGCAGAGATTGGGAGGGGCAGGAGCAGTACTTC. Residues: CATSRDWEGQEQYF.

The chain carries TRBV30 and TRBJ2-1; possibly TRBD2 for D (6 bases). Germline-derived CDR1 and CDR2 are GTSNPN and SVGIG (reference sequence). V lost 8 bases, J lost 0 bases, and 20 bases lay in between. The CDR3 runs to 16 residues. Written as DNA, the CDR3 is TGTGCCGGTCAGCCCAATGGGCGGGGCTCCTACAATGAGCAGTTCTTC. The encoded protein is CAGQPNGRGSYNEQFF.

The chain has TRBV14 and TRBJ2-5, with D perhaps TRBD1 (5 bases). The length of the CDR3 is 17 residues. Trimming shortened V by 0 bases and J by 2 bases, and 16 bases separated the two germline ends. CDR1 is SGHDN and CDR2 is FVKESK in the germline V gene. As DNA, the CDR3 is TGTGCCAGCAGCCAAGAACGACCTCGGACACAACAAGAGACCCAGTACTTC. It codes for CASSQERPRTQQETQYF.

This chain joins TRBV5-4 and TRBJ2-3; D may correspond to TRBD1 or TRBD2 (6 bases each). Deletions cut 5 bases from V and 4 bases from J, with 17 bases between. The CDR3 is 15 residues long. Germline CDR1 is SGHNT and CDR2 is YYREEE (reference sequence). DNA of the CDR3: TGTGCCAGCAGGGGGGGCGGGCGAGGCCCAGATACGCAGTATTTT. The encoded protein is CASRGGGRGPDTQYF.

The CDR3 region is CASSSDTGTGVEQFF. In DNA, the CDR3 is TGCGCCAGCAGCTCGGATACCGGGACAGGGGTTGAGCAGTTCTTC. The chain links TRBV5-1 to TRBJ2-1; 10 nucleotides match TRBD1. In germline, CDR1 is SGHRS, CDR2 YFSETQ. V dropped 3 bases and J dropped 9; count of bases not matched to a gene: 9. This CDR3 region has 15 residues.

The chain uses TRBV5-6 and TRBJ2-3; 7 bases line up with TRBD2. Germline values: CDR1 SGHDT, CDR2 YYEEEE. There are 17 residues in the CDR3. With 5 bases clipped from V and 2 bases from J, the junction kept 14 bases outside the gene matches. The CDR3 reads CASRGTIGRGDTDTQYF. The CDR3 DNA reads as TGTGCCAGCAGGGGGACTATAGGGCGCGGTGACACAGATACGCAGTATTTT. The variable domain in full, completed from reference TRBV5-6 and TRBJ2-3, reads DAGVTQSPTHLIKTRGQQVTLRCSPKSGHDTVSWYQQALGQGPQFIFQYYEEEERQRGNFPDRFSGHQFPNYSSELNVNALLLGDSALYLCASRGTIGRGDTDTQYFGPGTRLTVL.

The chain combines TRBV19 with TRBJ2-5; 8 bases are a match to TRBD2. Trimming removed 9 bases from V and 1 base from J; junction bases left unmatched: 7. There are 14 residues in the CDR3. Per germline, CDR1 LNHDA and CDR2 SQIVND (reference sequence). The CDR3 region has the DNA TGTGCCAGCAGACTGAGCGGGGGCCAAGAGACCCAGTACTTC. Residues: CASRLSGGQETQYF.

The J gene is TRBJ2-3, the V gene TRBV4-3; 7 nucleotides align to TRBD1. This CDR3 has 15 residues. After removal of 2 bases from V and 1 base from J, the junction contained 3 bases not matched to a gene. Germline values: CDR1 LGHNA, CDR2 YSLEER. The CDR3 region is CASSQRQGGTDTQYF. Here the CDR3 DNA reads TGCGCCAGCAGCCAACGACAGGGTGGCACAGATACGCAGTATTTT.

This chain joins TRBV19 and TRBJ1-1; D gene uncertain. V lost 8 bases to trimming and J lost 6 bases, with 10 bases between them. CDR3 length: 11 amino acids. Germline V CDR1 and CDR2: LNHDA, SQIVND (reference sequence). The CDR3 sequence: CASLARAEAFF. The CDR3 coding sequence is TGTGCCAGTTTGGCAAGAGCTGAAGCTTTCTTT. Using reference TRBV19 and TRBJ1-1 for the parts outside the CDR3, the full variable domain is DGGITQSPKYLFRKEGQNVTLSCEQNLNHDAMYWYRQDPGQGLRLIYYSQIVNDFQKGDIAEGYSVSREKKESFPLTVTSAQKNPTAFYLCASLARAEAFFGQGTRLTVV.

The V and J genes are TRBV10-3 and TRBJ1-5, with TRBD1 matching over 7 bases. Germline loops: CDR1 ENHRY, CDR2 SYGVKD. J lost 2 bases, V lost 6 bases, and 4 bases had no gene match. The length of the CDR3 is 14 residues. DNA for the CDR3: TGTGCCATCAGGTCTGGGACAGGCAATCAGCCCCAGCATTTT. It is translated as CAIRSGTGNQPQHF.

The V and J genes are TRBV4-1 and TRBJ1-4; the match to TRBD1 covers 9 bases. The CDR3 has 15 residues. Germline CDR1 MGHRA, CDR2 YSYEKL. Unmatched junction bases numbered 5, after V lost 0 bases and J lost 9 bases. The CDR3 bases are TGCGCCAGCAGCCAAGAGGACAGGGGAAGTAAAAAACTGTTTTTT. Residues: CASSQEDRGSKKLFF.

The rearrangement uses TRBV7-3 and TRBJ2-3; no clear D. V dropped 5 bases and J dropped 7 bases, with 16 bases sitting between them. The CDR3 runs to 14 residues. Germline CDR1 reads SGHTA; CDR2 reads FQGTGA. CDR3 nucleotide sequence: TGTGCCAGCAGCCCCGGCTACCGTGCAAATACGCAGTATTTT. Its protein is CASSPGYRANTQYF.

J is TRBJ2-5 and V is TRBV4-2; D not resolved. The CDR3 loop spans 17 amino acids. Per the germline V gene, CDR1 is LGHNA and CDR2 is YNFKEQ. V dropped 4 bases and J dropped 2 bases, with 20 bases sitting between them. The CDR3 spells CASSPGYVVGTQETQYF. CDR3 nucleotide sequence: TGTGCCAGCAGCCCCGGGTACGTGGTGGGAACGCAAGAGACCCAGTACTTC.

J is TRBJ1-5 and V is TRBV27; no firm D call. Germline assignment: CDR1 MNHEY and CDR2 SMNVEV (reference sequence). This CDR3 comprises 15 residues. V dropped 2 bases and J dropped 2 bases, with 10 bases sitting between them. CDR3 sequence: CASSLPGPGNQPQHF. In DNA form, the CDR3 reads TGTGCCAGCAGTTTACCTGGCCCTGGCAATCAGCCCCAGCATTTT.

This chain uses TRBV5-1 with TRBJ1-1; 11 positions agree with TRBD1. V shed 0 bases, J shed 6 bases, and the junction held 7 bases outside the gene matches. The CDR3 is made up of 16 amino acids. Germline assignment: CDR1 SGHRS and CDR2 YFSETQ. The CDR3 protein is CASSLDGDRGRAEAFF. Here the CDR3 DNA reads TGCGCCAGCAGCTTGGACGGGGACAGGGGGAGGGCTGAAGCTTTCTTT.

The V gene is TRBV5-4, the J gene TRBJ2-7, with D perhaps given as TRBD1 or TRBD2 (5 bases each). Looked up from germline, CDR1 is SGHNT and CDR2 is YYREEE (reference sequence). CDR3 length equals 13 residues. V was trimmed by 5 bases and J by 2 bases, leaving 11 bases between them. This CDR3 reads CASSFGTAYEQYF. CDR3 bases: TGTGCCAGCAGTTTCGGGACGGCCTACGAGCAGTACTTC.